A single sample is the source of the 15 T cell receptor beta chains below, sequenced in a study of blood T cell repertoires in COVID-19. TCRdb's copy holds only in-frame clones and misses some; the assay was immunoSEQ multiplex PCR. The table shows over 70,000 clones, with roughly four fifths occurring only once. The sample comprised peripheral blood. Receptors originate from a man aged 30-40 years with COVID-19, enrolled during active disease.

This clone occurred a few times. This chain links TRBV19 with TRBJ2-7, with 7 bases matching TRBD2. The CDR3 runs 14 residues. V shed 4 bases and J 3 bases; nucleotides not matched to a gene: 6. Germline V lookup: CDR1 LNHDA, CDR2 SQIVND (reference sequence). This CDR3 is CASSTQTSSYEQYF. In DNA, the CDR3 is TGTGCCAGTAGTACTCAGACTAGCAGCTACGAGCAGTACTTC.

The chain joins TRBV19 to TRBJ1-1; perhaps TRBD1 as D (5 bases). The CDR3 has 12 amino acids. The V and J ends lost 6 bases and 3 bases respectively, with 8 bases between them. Germline-derived CDR1 and CDR2 are LNHDA and SQIVND (reference sequence). CDR3 bases: TGTGCCAGTAGGGGAGGGGACACTGAAGCTTTCTTT. This codes for CASRGGDTEAFF.

The rearrangement joins TRBV21-1 to TRBJ2-3; the table's D call, TRBD1, was not checked against the DNA. TRBV21-1 is a recognized pseudogene. The CDR3 sequence is 17 residues long. CDR3 nucleotide sequence: TGTGCCAGCAGCAAAGCGGGAGGGACAGGGATCACAGATACGCAGTATTTT. It encodes CASSKAGGTGITDTQYF.

The chain recombines TRBV5-1 with TRBJ2-7; no clear D gene. The germline V gene encodes CDR1 SGHRS and CDR2 YFSETQ. CDR3 length: 14 residues. V gave up 4 bases and J gave up 0 bases, with 11 bases separating them. CDR3 DNA sequence: TGCGCCAGCAGCCTAGGCGAGGTCTCCTACGAGCAGTACTTC. Its translation is CASSLGEVSYEQYF.

This chain links TRBV29-1 with TRBJ1-2; D perhaps matches TRBD1 (5 bases). CDR1 and CDR2 (germline): SQVTM, ANQGSEA. V gave up 8 bases and J gave up 6 bases, with 25 bases separating them. This CDR3 has 15 amino acids. The CDR3 loop reads CSFNAVGQGEDGYTF. CDR3 nucleotides: TGCAGCTTTAACGCGGTGGGGCAGGGCGAGGATGGCTACACCTTC.

J is TRBJ2-3 and V is TRBV9; 12 bases are shared with TRBD2. With 1 base clipped from V and 6 bases from J, the junction kept 0 bases outside the gene matches. The CDR3 sequence is 14 residues long. The V gene's germline CDR1 is SGDLS and CDR2 YYNGEE. CDR3 sequence (DNA): TGTGCCAGCAGCGTACTAGCGGGAGGGGATACGCAGTATTTT. Translated: CASSVLAGGDTQYF.

DNA for the CDR3: TGTGCCACCAGTGATTTGAGGGAGGGCTCCTACAATGAGCAGTTCTTC. Residues: CATSDLREGSYNEQFF. The chain has TRBV24-1 and TRBJ2-1; TRBD2 agrees at 7 bases. Germline assignment: CDR1 KGHDR and CDR2 SFDVKD. Germline trimming cut 0 bases from V and 0 bases from J; bases unmatched to any gene: 1. CDR3 length equals 16 residues.

The rearrangement links TRBV19 to TRBJ1-1; no firm D call. Germline CDR1 and CDR2: LNHDA and SQIVND (reference sequence). This CDR3 region has 13 residues. V was cut by 6 bases and J by 1 base, with 9 bases left in between. In nucleotides, the CDR3 is TGTGCCAGTAGCTCAGGCGAGAACACTGAAGCTTTCTTT. Its translation: CASSSGENTEAFF. Using reference TRBV19 and TRBJ1-1 for the parts outside the CDR3, the full variable domain is DGGITQSPKYLFRKEGQNVTLSCEQNLNHDAMYWYRQDPGQGLRLIYYSQIVNDFQKGDIAEGYSVSREKKESFPLTVTSAQKNPTAFYLCASSSGENTEAFFGQGTRLTVV.

This rearrangement joins TRBV4-3 to TRBJ1-6, with 8 nucleotides matching TRBD1. V shed 0 bases, J shed 11 bases, and the junction held 9 bases outside the gene matches. This CDR3 region has 16 residues. Germline loops: CDR1 LGHNA, CDR2 YSLEER. The CDR3 is CASSQDPGQGYPPLHF. CDR3 sequence (DNA): TGCGCCAGCAGCCAAGATCCCGGACAGGGATATCCACCCCTCCACTTT.

This rearrangement joins TRBV4-3 to TRBJ1-1; 8 nucleotides line up with TRBD1. Germline V gene lookup returns CDR1 LGHNA and CDR2 YSLEER. The CDR3 extends over 17 amino acids. Trimming removed 4 bases from V and 4 bases from J; junction bases left unmatched: 14. In DNA form, the CDR3 reads TGCGCCAGCAGCCCGGGCTTAGGGCAGGGGGCGCGCACTGAAGCTTTCTTT. This translates into CASSPGLGQGARTEAFF.

This rearrangement joins TRBV29-1 to TRBJ1-5; TRBD1 agrees at 10 bases. CDR1 is SQVTM, CDR2 ANQGSEA, per germline. CDR3 length equals 14 residues. Trimming cost V 6 bases and J 5 bases; bases outside gene matches: 7. The CDR3 region is CSVRDRGPDQPQHF. The CDR3 DNA is TGCAGCGTCCGGGACAGGGGTCCGGATCAGCCCCAGCATTTT.

This chain links TRBV24-1 with TRBJ2-5; possible D gene TRBD2, 5 bases. There are 14 residues in the CDR3. CDR1 is KGHDR, CDR2 SFDVKD, per germline. The germline V and J ends were trimmed by 0 bases and 4 bases, with 8 bases remaining between them. The CDR3 nucleotides are TGTGCCACCAGTGATTTGAAGGCGGGAGAGACCCAGTACTTC. Amino acid sequence: CATSDLKAGETQYF.

This clone was seen a few times. This sample also contains other DNA sequences that code for the same CDR3. This chain connects TRBV6-1 to TRBJ2-7, with 8 bases aligning to TRBD2. Looked up from germline, CDR1 is MNHNS and CDR2 is SASEGT. CDR3 length: 14 amino acids. V lost 3 bases, J lost 4 bases, and 5 bases stayed unmatched. CDR3 DNA: TGTGCCAGCAGTGACCGAGGCGGGAGGTACGAGCAGTACTTC. As protein: CASSDRGGRYEQYF.

This clone was seen a handful of times. V and J are TRBV4-2 and TRBJ2-7, with 8 bases identical to TRBD2. With 0 bases clipped from V and 0 bases from J, the junction kept 1 base outside the gene matches. Germline CDR1 and CDR2: LGHNA and YNFKEQ. This CDR3 spans 15 amino acids. CDR3 amino acids: CASSQESGSSYEQYF. The CDR3 DNA reads as TGTGCCAGCAGCCAAGAAAGCGGGAGCTCCTACGAGCAGTACTTC.

The rearrangement joins TRBV2 to TRBJ1-6, with D hard to call. Trimming cost V 6 bases and J 6 bases, with 15 bases left between them. The V gene's germline CDR1 is SNHLY and CDR2 FYNNEI. The CDR3 loop spans 15 amino acids. The CDR3 protein is CASSDEGNFNSPLHF. Written as DNA, the CDR3 is TGTGCCAGCAGCGACGAGGGAAATTTTAATTCACCCCTCCACTTT.